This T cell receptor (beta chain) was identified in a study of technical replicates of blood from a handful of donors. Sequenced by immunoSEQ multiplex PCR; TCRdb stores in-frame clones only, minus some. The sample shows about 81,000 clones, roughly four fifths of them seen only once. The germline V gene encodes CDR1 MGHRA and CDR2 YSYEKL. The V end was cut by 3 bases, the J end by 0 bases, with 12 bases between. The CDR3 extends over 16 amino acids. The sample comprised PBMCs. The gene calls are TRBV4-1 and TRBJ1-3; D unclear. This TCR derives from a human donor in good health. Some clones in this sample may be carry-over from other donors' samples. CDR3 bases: TGCGCCAGCAGCCAGATGATACAGAGCTCTGGAAACACCATATATTTT. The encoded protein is CASSQMIQSSGNTIYF.